This TCR beta chain originates from a study of blood T cell repertoires in COVID-19. Profiling relied on immunoSEQ multiplex PCR, and the TCRdb table lists in-frame clones only, not all of them. The data show under 300,000 clones, 88% seen once. The TCR comes from a woman in her thirties with acute or convalescent COVID-19. The specimen was peripheral blood.

The CDR3 sequence: CASSEGVRTAKNEKLFF. The DNA of the CDR3 is TGTGCCAGCAGTGAAGGGGTCAGGACAGCGAAGAATGAAAAACTGTTTTTT. V is TRBV2 and J is TRBJ1-4; possibly TRBD1 for D (6 bases). The CDR3 contains 17 residues. V was trimmed by 1 base and J by 5 bases, leaving 17 bases between them. Germline assignment: CDR1 SNHLY and CDR2 FYNNEI.